Listed here are 26 T cell receptor beta chains from one sample, sequenced in a study of shared clonotypes between healthy human individuals. TCRdb's table, derived via immunoSEQ multiplex PCR, lists solely in-frame clones and lacks some. The sample has some 2 million clones; over 85% are singletons. Positively selected for CCR7, the CD45RO-negative cells used as naive CD8 cells excluded terminally differentiated effector memory CD45RA+ cells. The source material was naive CD8+ T cells sorted from blood. These receptors were collected from a young man in good health.

With regard to this clone: Other nucleotide sequences from this sample produce the same CDR3. V gene TRBV4-1 combines with J gene TRBJ2-2; maybe TRBD2 (6 bases). V was cut by 2 bases and J by 6 bases, with 10 bases left in between. This CDR3 spans 14 amino acids. The germline CDR1 and CDR2 sequences are MGHRA and YSYEKL. CDR3 sequence reads: CASSQRLASGELFF. As DNA, the CDR3 is TGCGCCAGCAGCCAACGTCTAGCGTCCGGGGAGCTGTTTTTT.

The gene calls are TRBV4-3 and TRBJ2-5; D call uncertain. CDR3 size: 14 residues. V lost 0 bases and J lost 5, with 10 bases in between. CDR1 LGHNA and CDR2 YSLEER come from the germline V gene. This CDR3 reads CASSQDTFMETQYF. The DNA for the CDR3 is TGCGCCAGCAGCCAAGATACCTTTATGGAGACCCAGTACTTC.

In its sample, this clone was seen once. The chain employs TRBV10-2 and TRBJ2-7; 12 bases fit TRBD1. The CDR3 covers 15 residues. In germline, CDR1 is WSHSY, CDR2 SAAADI. Trimming cost V 7 bases and J 5 bases; bases outside gene matches: 9. The CDR3 region has the DNA TGCGCCAGCACCGGGACAGGGGGCGCCAGGGACGAGCAGTACTTC. As protein: CASTGTGGARDEQYF.

The chain employs TRBV10-2 and TRBJ1-5; D not resolved. Trimming took off 3 bases at V and 6 bases at J, with 6 bases between the two ends. The V gene's germline CDR1 is WSHSY and CDR2 SAAADI. The CDR3 loop spans 12 amino acids. This CDR3 reads CASSDHPQPQHF. The CDR3 coding sequence is TGCGCCAGCAGTGACCATCCTCAGCCCCAGCATTTT.

The V call is TRBV2, the J call TRBJ2-5; perhaps TRBD1 as D (6 bases). The V end was cut by 4 bases, the J end by 0 bases, with 12 bases between. This CDR3 region has 15 residues. Germline V gene data show CDR1 as SNHLY and CDR2 as FYNNEI. The CDR3 here is CASSGGTGNQETQYF. The CDR3 coding sequence is TGTGCCAGCAGTGGGGGAACAGGGAACCAAGAGACCCAGTACTTC.

The V and J genes are TRBV11-2 and TRBJ2-3, with TRBD1 matching 7 bases. The junction had 5 bases not matched to a gene; V was cut back by 4 bases and J by 4 bases. The CDR3 covers 14 residues. Germline CDR1 is SGHAT and CDR2 is FQNNGV. CDR3 DNA sequence: TGTGCCAGCAGCTCGGACAGGAAGCCAGATACGCAGTATTTT. It yields the protein CASSSDRKPDTQYF.

This chain links TRBV6-5 with TRBJ2-1, with D tentatively TRBD1 or TRBD2 (5 bases each). The V and J ends lost 3 bases and 14 bases respectively, with 20 bases between them. Per germline, CDR1 MNHEY and CDR2 SVGAGI. The CDR3 has 14 amino acids. CDR3 residues: CASSYDDLGDREFF. DNA for the CDR3: TGTGCCAGCAGTTATGATGACCTAGGGGACCGAGAGTTCTTC.

This rearrangement joins TRBV5-5 to TRBJ2-1, with D hard to call. The CDR3 is made up of 13 amino acids. Trimming took 0 bases from V and 3 from J, leaving 4 bases between them. Germline-derived CDR1 and CDR2 are SGHKS and YYEKEE (reference sequence). The CDR3, as DNA: TGTGCCAGCAGCTTGGGGAACTACAATGAGCAGTTCTTC. It translates to CASSLGNYNEQFF.

V gene TRBV4-1 combines with J gene TRBJ2-7; a weak D match, TRBD1 (5 bases). Germline lookup yields CDR1 MGHRA and CDR2 YSYEKL. This CDR3 spans 14 amino acids. The germline V and J ends were trimmed by 1 base and 3 bases, with 10 bases remaining between them. CDR3 sequence (DNA): TGCGCCAGCAGCCAAGGATGGCAGGGCTACGAGCAGTACTTC. It encodes CASSQGWQGYEQYF.

As for this clone: Different DNA sequences within this sample yield the same CDR3. The chain carries TRBV27 and TRBJ2-1; D ambiguous. V was clipped by 3 bases and J by 9 bases, with 3 bases between them. There are 10 residues in the CDR3. Germline assignment: CDR1 MNHEY and CDR2 SMNVEV (reference sequence). The CDR3 loop reads CASSLSEQFF. The DNA of the CDR3 is TGTGCCAGCAGTTTGAGTGAGCAGTTCTTC.

This clone was recorded only once. The chain is built from TRBV13 and TRBJ1-1; D unclear. V was cut by 1 base and J by 1 base, with 7 bases left in between. Germline CDR1 PRHDT, CDR2 FYEKMQ (reference sequence). The CDR3 has 14 amino acids. The DNA of the CDR3 is TGTGCCAGCAGCTTAGATCCCGGGAACACTGAAGCTTTCTTT. Translating gives CASSLDPGNTEAFF.

DNA of the CDR3: TGTGCCAGCAGTTTTAGGGCCCCAGAGGGCAATGAGCAGTTCTTC. Translation gives CASSFRAPEGNEQFF. J is TRBJ2-1 and V is TRBV27; weak D call: TRBD2 (5 bases). This CDR3 contains 15 residues. Germline V gives CDR1 MNHEY, CDR2 SMNVEV (reference sequence). V was cut by 3 bases and J by 6 bases, with 15 bases left in between.

J is TRBJ1-6 and V is TRBV9; D remains unclear. Germline loops: CDR1 SGDLS, CDR2 YYNGEE. The V end lost 0 bases, the J end lost 0 bases, and 7 bases lay between the germline ends. This CDR3 contains 16 residues. The CDR3 region has the DNA TGTGCCAGCAGCGTAGAAGGGAACTCCTATAATTCACCCCTCCACTTT. Amino acids: CASSVEGNSYNSPLHF.

The CDR3 loop reads CARGQDGYTF. The DNA for the CDR3 is TGTGCCCGAGGACAGGATGGCTACACCTTC. The V call is TRBV27, the J call TRBJ1-2, with 7 bases aligning to TRBD1. Germline V gene sequence: CDR1 MNHEY, CDR2 SMNVEV (reference sequence). V was pared by 11 bases and J by 6 bases, with 3 bases of the junction left unmatched. The CDR3 totals 10 residues.

This clone showed up just a few times. Other DNA sequences in this sample translate to the same CDR3. The chain employs TRBV19 and TRBJ2-2; D gene unclear. This CDR3 is 14 amino acids long. The germline V gene has CDR1 LNHDA and CDR2 SQIVND (reference sequence). Trimming stripped 0 bases from V and 5 bases from J, with 7 bases between. The CDR3: CASSIDGETGELFF. The CDR3 DNA reads TGTGCCAGTAGTATAGATGGGGAAACCGGGGAGCTGTTTTTT.

Of note for this clone: A read error may produce the germline difference seen at one junction end. This rearrangement joins TRBV11-2 to TRBJ1-6; D call uncertain. This CDR3 is built from 16 residues. Germline CDR1 is SGHAT and CDR2 is FQNNGV. The CDR3 nucleotides are TGTGCCAGCAGTTTAGGACGGTCCCTATATAATTCACCCCTCCACTTT. Amino acid sequence: CASSLGRSLYNSPLHF. The entire variable domain, with the rest obtained from reference TRBV11-2 and TRBJ1-6, is as follows: EAGVAQSPRYKIIEKRQSVAFWCNPISGHATLYWYQQILGQGPKLLIQFQNNGVVDDSQLPKDRFSAERLKGVDSTLKIQPAKLEDSAVYLCASSLGRSLYNSPLHFGNGTRLTVT.

This chain uses TRBV19 with TRBJ2-7, with 10 bases fitting TRBD2. Trimming took 0 bases from V and 6 from J; bases not matched to a gene: 2. The CDR3 is made up of 14 amino acids. Germline loops: CDR1 LNHDA, CDR2 SQIVND (reference sequence). This chain's CDR3 is CASSIEPSGSEQYF. The CDR3 region has the DNA TGTGCCAGTAGTATAGAGCCTAGCGGGAGCGAGCAGTACTTC.

This chain joins TRBV27 and TRBJ2-7; D may be TRBD2 (5 bases). CDR3 length: 13 residues. Deletions cut 2 bases from V and 5 bases from J, with 10 bases between. The V gene's germline CDR1 is MNHEY and CDR2 SMNVEV (reference sequence). As DNA, the CDR3 is TGTGCCAGCAGTTTACTCTCGGGGAACGAGCAGTACTTC. This encodes CASSLLSGNEQYF.

V is TRBV7-9 and J is TRBJ1-1; the D gene is possibly TRBD1 (6 bases). This CDR3 region has 14 residues. Trimming pared 4 bases from V and 5 bases from J, leaving 14 bases between. Germline loops: CDR1 SEHNR, CDR2 FQNEAQ (reference sequence). The CDR3, as DNA: TGTGCCAGCAGCTCCCGACAGGTTCTTACTGAAGCTTTCTTT. Its translation: CASSSRQVLTEAFF.

The chain joins TRBV4-1 to TRBJ2-1, with 12 positions matching TRBD2. Germline values: CDR1 MGHRA, CDR2 YSYEKL. This CDR3 spans 15 amino acids. V lost 4 bases to trimming and J lost 4 bases; unmatched junction nucleotides: 2. The DNA of the CDR3 is TGCGCCAGCAGCCGGACTAGCGGGATATACAATGAGCAGTTCTTC. The encoded protein is CASSRTSGIYNEQFF.

V gene TRBV30 combines with J gene TRBJ2-1; either TRBD1 or TRBD2 may fit D (5 bases each). V shed 2 bases and J shed 3 bases, with 11 bases lying between them. This CDR3 has 14 amino acids. The germline V gene encodes CDR1 GTSNPN and CDR2 SVGIG (reference sequence). The chain's CDR3 is CAWSTGTLYNEQFF. CDR3 coding DNA: TGTGCCTGGAGTACCGGGACCCTCTACAATGAGCAGTTCTTC.

J is TRBJ2-5 and V is TRBV13; TRBD2 aligns across 12 bases. The CDR3 has 16 amino acids. J gave up 5 bases and V 5 bases, and 9 bases lay outside the gene matches. Germline-derived CDR1 and CDR2 are PRHDT and FYEKMQ (reference sequence). CDR3 coding DNA: TGTGCCAGCAGCCCGAGACTAGCGGGAGTAAGGGAGACCCAGTACTTC. Protein product: CASSPRLAGVRETQYF.

The J gene is TRBJ2-7, the V gene TRBV2; TRBD1 matches at 10 bases. The V and J ends lost 7 bases and 6 bases, in that order; junction bases with no gene match: 6. CDR3 size: 13 residues. Looked up from germline, CDR1 is SNHLY and CDR2 is FYNNEI. This chain's CDR3 is CASIGDRGSEQYF. The CDR3 DNA reads TGTGCCAGCATAGGGGACAGGGGCAGCGAGCAGTACTTC.

V usage is TRBV27 and J usage is TRBJ2-5, with D possibly called TRBD1 or TRBD2 (5 bases each). Trimming took off 5 bases at V and 5 bases at J, with 15 bases between the two ends. CDR1 and CDR2 from the germline V gene are MNHEY and SMNVEV (reference sequence). The CDR3 sequence is 14 residues long. CDR3 sequence reads: CASSPRDPGETQYF. CDR3 DNA sequence: TGTGCCAGCAGTCCACGGGACCCCGGGGAGACCCAGTACTTC.

V usage is TRBV2 and J usage is TRBJ2-3; 11 bases are a match to TRBD2. This CDR3 is built from 16 residues. V gave up 6 bases and J gave up 6 bases; unmatched junction bases: 11. The germline V gene encodes CDR1 SNHLY and CDR2 FYNNEI. CDR3 sequence reads: CASRGSGRVWADTQYF. CDR3 nucleotide sequence: TGTGCCAGCAGGGGTAGCGGGAGGGTATGGGCGGATACGCAGTATTTT.

A single count supports this clone. Additional DNA sequences in this sample encode the identical CDR3. The chain recombines TRBV9 with TRBJ1-1, with D perhaps TRBD1 (6 bases). Germline V gives CDR1 SGDLS, CDR2 YYNGEE. CDR3 size: 15 residues. Trimming shortened V by 0 bases and J by 1 base, and 10 bases separated the two germline ends. DNA for the CDR3: TGTGCCAGCAGCGTAGGCGGGACACCGAACACTGAAGCTTTCTTT. As protein: CASSVGGTPNTEAFF.